This T cell receptor beta chain comes out of a study of identical twins. In this sample, this clonotype turned up many times. Unique molecular identifiers were present on cDNA, and template switching added a universal primer site. In TCRdb, the 5' RACE reads were re-called with MiXCR into one record per CDR3 protein. The profile shows approximately 620,000 distinct CDR3 sequences, more than 6.5% of them singletons. This CDR3 region has 15 residues. The V gene's germline CDR1 is MNHEY and CDR2 SVGEGT. J was trimmed by 5 bases and V by 8 bases; bases with no gene match: 11. Every donor was a healthy Caucasian. In addition, the sample was reused for a study of yellow fever vaccine responses in identical twins.

The clonotype comes from a woman aged 18-29 years in good health. The sample taken for sequencing was PBMCs. The V and J genes are TRBV6-2 or TRBV6-3 and TRBJ2-7; 11 positions agree with TRBD1. This chain's CDR3 is CASVSAGTGGDEQYF. For the CDR3, the DNA is TGTGCCAGCGTATCCGCCGGGACAGGGGGTGACGAGCAGTACTTC.